This T cell receptor (beta chain) is from a study of regulatory T cells in long-lasting Graves disease. Study-level results: Persistent disease samples used TRBV28, TRBJ1-2 and TRBJ2-5 preferentially. Since the sample size was small, accuracy may have been reduced.

Arm-PCR of CDR3 regions and iRepertoire HTBI primers were used to build TCR beta libraries. TCRdb ran MiXCR on the multiplex PCR reads and lists one entry per CDR3 protein. Found here are about 400,000 distinct CDR3 sequences, 15% of them singletons; the top ten hold approximately 7.8%. A word on this clonotype: What it binds is not known. Just one base apart from a much larger clone, this may be a read error.

Sample time point: newly diagnosed GD, antithyroid drugs for less than 3 months. With RNA extracted from PBMCs as input, the TCR library was made. Per the germline V gene, CDR1 is SGHTA and CDR2 is FQGNSA. V lost 0 bases, J lost 8 bases, and 18 bases lay in between. The CDR3 consists of 16 residues. This sample was also put to use in a study of T cells in Graves' hyperthyroidism and ophthalmopathy.

The clonotype was recovered from a woman in her thirties or forties with Graves disease. Specimen: peripheral blood mononuclear cells (PBMCs), collected at new diagnosis, from a patient treated with antithyroid drugs. The J gene is TRBJ2-3, the V gene TRBV7-2; D is possibly TRBD2 (5 bases). The DNA for the CDR3 is TGTGCCAGCAGCTTAGCTCCGGGGTTCGTGGCAGGTACGCAGTATTTT. This gives the protein CASSLAPGFVAGTQYF.